This T cell receptor (beta chain) originates from a study of identical twins. Germline V gene lookup returns CDR1 MNHEY and CDR2 SVGEGT. The CDR3 extends over 14 amino acids. The junction had 5 bases not matched to a gene; V was cut back by 6 bases and J by 8 bases. Study results and caveats: Analyses of zero insertions could be partly confounded by invariant MAIT and iNKT cells. Compared with unrelated sharing, twin-shared out-of-frame alpha sequences had more low-probability sequences.

Healthy Caucasians supplied all donations. A few counts support this clonotype. Its matching antigen is unknown. From the 5' RACE reads, TCRdb called clonotypes with MiXCR, one entry per CDR3 protein. The repertoire holds about 530,000 distinct CDR3 sequences, with about 15% as singletons. These data were also reused for a study on yellow fever vaccine responses in identical twins.

The chain has TRBV6-2 or TRBV6-3 and TRBJ2-1, with 12 nucleotides matching TRBD1. The receptor's source is a woman aged 18-29 years in good health. Input material: CD4+ T cells sorted from blood. Written as DNA, the CDR3 is TGTGCCAGCAGGTCCGGGACAGGGGGCGATGAGCAGTTCTTC. Protein: CASRSGTGGDEQFF.